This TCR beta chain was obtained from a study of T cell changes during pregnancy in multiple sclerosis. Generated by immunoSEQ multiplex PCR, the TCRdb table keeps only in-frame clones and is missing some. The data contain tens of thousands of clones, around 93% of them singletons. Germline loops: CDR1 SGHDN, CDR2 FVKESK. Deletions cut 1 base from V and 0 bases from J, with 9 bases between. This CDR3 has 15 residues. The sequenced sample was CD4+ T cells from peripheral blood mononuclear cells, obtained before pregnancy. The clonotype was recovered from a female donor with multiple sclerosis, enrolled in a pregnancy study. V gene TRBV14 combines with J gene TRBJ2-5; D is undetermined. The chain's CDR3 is CASSQGRLDQETQYF. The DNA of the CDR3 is TGTGCCAGCAGCCAAGGGAGACTGGACCAAGAGACCCAGTACTTC.